The 8 T cell receptor beta chains listed next were all sequenced from one sample in a study of spatial heterogeneity in lung cancer. Stated time point: blood at routine non-recurrence follow-up after resection. Unsorted whole RNA from tumor, nontumor lung or frozen PBMC underwent sequencing. TCRdb reprocessed the 5' RACE reads with MiXCR, giving one entry per CDR3 protein. The sample contains about 52,000 distinct CDR3 sequences, roughly 7% of which appear only once. The sample here was PBMCs, taken at follow-up. These receptors all stem from a female donor with early-stage non-small cell lung cancer.

There are a few counts of this clonotype. V usage is TRBV5-1 and J usage is TRBJ1-1, with a tentative D call TRBD1 (5 bases). The CDR3 consists of 13 residues. Trimming cost V 0 bases and J 7 bases, with 10 bases left between them. CDR1 is SGHRS and CDR2 is YFSETQ in the germline V gene. The chain's CDR3 is CASSLDRQDEAFF. The CDR3 bases are TGCGCCAGCAGCTTGGACAGGCAGGATGAAGCTTTCTTT.

Only a few counts were recorded for this clonotype. The chain couples TRBV12-5 to TRBJ2-3; unclear D gene. From germline, CDR1 is LGHNT and CDR2 FRNRAP. V lost 5 bases, J lost 4 bases, and 7 bases lay in between. The CDR3 has 12 amino acids. The CDR3 region is CASGPESDTQYF. The CDR3 DNA reads TGTGCTAGTGGTCCAGAATCAGATACGCAGTATTTT.

The CDR3 loop reads CASSSIGTSGGPHYEQYF. CDR3 coding DNA: TGTGCCAGCAGTTCTATCGGGACTAGCGGGGGGCCTCACTACGAGCAGTACTTC. The V call is TRBV28, the J call TRBJ2-7; 15 bases are a match to TRBD2. This CDR3 spans 18 amino acids. CDR1 is MDHEN and CDR2 is SYDVKM in the germline V gene. J was trimmed by 3 bases and V by 4 bases; bases with no gene match: 10.

The chain carries TRBV29-1 and TRBJ2-3; D perhaps matches TRBD1 (6 bases). The CDR3 loop spans 14 amino acids. Trimming took 5 bases from V and 1 from J, leaving 13 bases between them. Germline CDR1 is SQVTM and CDR2 is ANQGSEA. Here the CDR3 reads CSVQQGSGTDTQYF. DNA for the CDR3: TGCAGCGTTCAGCAGGGGTCTGGCACAGATACGCAGTATTTT.

This clonotype was counted at least ten times. The chain joins TRBV2 to TRBJ2-1; D could derive from TRBD1 or TRBD2 (5 bases each). Trimming shortened V by 7 bases and J by 4 bases, and 11 bases separated the two germline ends. Germline V gene sequence: CDR1 SNHLY, CDR2 FYNNEI. The CDR3 covers 13 residues. This CDR3 is CASTLGEYNEQFF. CDR3 DNA sequence: TGTGCCAGCACCCTGGGGGAGTACAATGAGCAGTTCTTC.

This clonotype occurred a few times. The chain has TRBV4-1 and TRBJ2-7; 9 bases agree with TRBD2. Germline V gene sequence: CDR1 MGHRA, CDR2 YSYEKL. This CDR3 is 14 amino acids long. J lost 3 bases, V lost 4 bases, and 4 bases had no gene match. CDR3: CASSPAGGLYEQYF. The CDR3, as DNA: TGCGCCAGCAGCCCAGCGGGGGGCCTCTACGAGCAGTACTTC.

This clonotype was picked up a small number of times. The chain is built from TRBV7-2 and TRBJ2-7; D possibly corresponds to TRBD2 (5 bases). Germline CDR1 SGHTA, CDR2 FQGNSA. The CDR3 has 16 amino acids. The ends were cut back, 1 base at V and 4 bases at J, with 17 bases in the middle. The CDR3 here is CASSLVGDYRPYEQYF. The CDR3, as DNA: TGTGCCAGCAGCTTAGTAGGAGACTACCGTCCTTACGAGCAGTACTTC.

V usage is TRBV6-2 or TRBV6-3 and J usage is TRBJ1-2; 7 positions agree with TRBD1. The CDR3 is 14 amino acids. The germline V gene has CDR1 MNHEY and CDR2 SVGEGT. The junction had 7 bases not matched to a gene; V was cut back by 5 bases and J by 4 bases. Written as DNA, the CDR3 is TGTGCCAGCAGTGACAGGGCCGGCACCTATGGCTACACCTTC. Translated, it gives CASSDRAGTYGYTF.